The 30 T cell receptor beta chains below all came from one sample that was sequenced in a study of radiotherapy plus CTLA-4 blockade in lung cancer. TCRdb's table, derived via immunoSEQ multiplex PCR, lists solely in-frame clones and lacks some. The repertoire consists of tens of thousands of clones, with roughly 85% occurring once and the leading ten covering roughly 0.85%. Sample: peripheral blood, taken from a patient treated with radiotherapy plus ipilimumab. The receptor set was obtained from a human donor with non-small cell lung cancer who had stable disease on radiotherapy plus ipilimumab.

Comment on this clone: The junction shows a germline mismatch at one end, possibly a read error. The same CDR3 also results from other DNA sequences found in this sample. The V call is TRBV5-6, the J call TRBJ1-1; D call uncertain. The CDR3 is made up of 13 amino acids. Germline loops: CDR1 SGHDT, CDR2 YYEEEE. The CDR3 region is CASSLVVNPEAFF. The CDR3, as DNA: TGTGCCAGCAGCTTGGTAGTAAACCCTGAAGCTTTTTTT.

The chain employs TRBV14 and TRBJ2-7; 7 positions match TRBD1. The CDR3 spans 16 residues. The ends lost 3 bases at V and 1 base at J; junction bases unmatched: 9. Looked up from germline, CDR1 is SGHDN and CDR2 is FVKESK. The DNA of the CDR3 is TGTGCCAGCAGCCACCTTCTAGGGGACAGATCCTACGAGCAGTACTTC. This sequence encodes CASSHLLGDRSYEQYF.

This chain joins TRBV30 and TRBJ1-1, with D unresolved. The CDR3 is 14 residues long. V was shortened by 3 bases and J by 1 base, with 12 bases between the two germline ends. CDR1 GTSNPN and CDR2 SVGIG come from the germline V gene (reference sequence). The CDR3 reads CAWSPLNPNTEAFF. CDR3 in DNA: TGTGCCTGGAGCCCCCTAAACCCGAACACTGAAGCTTTCTTT.

This chain links TRBV7-9 with TRBJ1-3, with 11 nucleotides matching TRBD1. This CDR3 comprises 18 residues. The germline V gene encodes CDR1 SEHNR and CDR2 FQNEAQ (reference sequence). J was trimmed by 3 bases and V by 4 bases; bases with no gene match: 11. The CDR3 here is CASSSTPGQGVYGNTIYF. The CDR3 DNA follows: TGTGCCAGCAGCTCGACACCGGGACAGGGGGTTTATGGAAACACCATATATTTT.

This chain uses TRBV5-1 with TRBJ1-6; 9 bases match TRBD1. Germline CDR1 reads SGHRS; CDR2 reads YFSETQ. The length of the CDR3 is 15 residues. Losses at the gene ends were 9 bases for V and 3 bases for J; bases not matched to a gene: 7. The DNA of the CDR3 is TGCGCCAACTACAGGGGGCCTTTCTATAATTCACCCCTCCACTTT. Its translation is CANYRGPFYNSPLHF. Using reference TRBV5-1 and TRBJ1-6 for the parts outside the CDR3, the full variable domain is KAGVTQTPRYLIKTRGQQVTLSCSPISGHRSVSWYQQTPGQGLQFLFEYFSETQRNKGNFPGRFSGRQFSNSRSEMNVSTLELGDSALYLCANYRGPFYNSPLHFGNGTRLTVT.

The chain recombines TRBV28 with TRBJ1-1, with 7 nucleotides matching TRBD1. The CDR3 has 14 amino acids. Germline-derived CDR1 and CDR2 are MDHEN and SYDVKM. V lost 4 bases and J lost 4; bases outside the gene matches: 6. The CDR3 DNA reads TGTGCCAGCAGTTCACTACGACAGGGCACTGAAGCTTTCTTT. It is translated as CASSSLRQGTEAFF.

The chain has TRBV2 and TRBJ2-1; 7 nucleotides agree with TRBD2. Per germline, CDR1 SNHLY and CDR2 FYNNEI. The V segment lost 10 bases and the J segment 10 bases; nucleotides outside the gene matches: 13. CDR3 length: 13 amino acids. CDR3 amino acids: CATSGTPAGEQFF. The CDR3 nucleotides read TGTGCCACCAGCGGGACGCCTGCCGGGGAGCAGTTCTTC. The full variable domain, its missing parts supplied by reference TRBV2 and TRBJ2-1, is EPEVTQTPSHQVTQMGQEVILRCVPISNHLYFYWYRQILGQKVEFLVSFYNNEISEKSEIFDDQFSVERPDGSNFTLKIRSTKLEDSAMYFCATSGTPAGEQFFGPGTRLTVL.

The chain combines TRBV30 with TRBJ1-6, with D uncertain. CDR3 length: 12 residues. The germline V gene has CDR1 GTSNPN and CDR2 SVGIG (reference sequence). The V gene lost 1 base and the J gene lost 7 bases, with 5 bases spanning the gap. CDR3 in amino acids: CAWSARNSPLHF. The CDR3 nucleotides are TGTGCCTGGAGTGCGAGGAATTCACCCCTCCACTTT.

The rearrangement links TRBV28 to TRBJ1-1, with TRBD1 matching over 8 bases. Germline V gene data show CDR1 as MDHEN and CDR2 as SYDVKM. Unmatched junction bases numbered 6, after V lost 8 bases and J lost 1 base. The CDR3 runs to 14 residues. CDR3 protein: CASAPTGGNTEAFF. The CDR3 DNA is TGTGCCAGCGCTCCAACAGGGGGGAACACTGAAGCTTTCTTT.

The rearrangement links TRBV6-6 to TRBJ2-5; TRBD1 might be the D (5 bases). Germline-derived CDR1 and CDR2 are MNHNY and SVGAGI (reference sequence). The CDR3 covers 14 residues. V lost 2 bases and J 1 base, leaving 8 bases between the germline ends. In DNA form, the CDR3 reads TGTGCCAGCAGTTACATGACAGCCCAAGAGACCCAGTACTTC. It translates to CASSYMTAQETQYF.

The rearrangement uses TRBV27 and TRBJ2-5; D possibly uses TRBD1 or TRBD2 (6 bases each). This CDR3 has 17 amino acids. The germline V and J ends were trimmed by 1 base and 7 bases, with 22 bases remaining between them. Germline-derived CDR1 and CDR2 are MNHEY and SMNVEV (reference sequence). The CDR3 loop reads CASSLYGGGTYQGTQYF. In DNA, the CDR3 is TGTGCCAGCAGTTTATACGGAGGGGGGACGTATCAGGGGACCCAGTACTTC.

The rearrangement links TRBV27 to TRBJ1-5; a possible D gene is TRBD1 (6 bases). The CDR3 consists of 12 residues. CDR1 MNHEY and CDR2 SMNVEV come from the germline V gene (reference sequence). V was cut by 6 bases and J by 15 bases, with 18 bases left in between. CDR3 in DNA: TGTGCCAGCAGGGAGGATACAGGGCGGGTGCATTTT. Translation gives CASREDTGRVHF.

This sequence joins TRBV4-1 and TRBJ2-5; 12 bases fit TRBD2. CDR3 length equals 19 residues. In germline, CDR1 is MGHRA, CDR2 YSYEKL. J lost 2 bases, V lost 0 bases, and 10 bases had no gene match. The CDR3 nucleotides are TGCGCCAGCAGCCAAGAATGGAGCGGCGGACTAGCGGGGCAAGAGACCCAGTACTTC. Its protein is CASSQEWSGGLAGQETQYF.

The CDR3: CASSLRRDGEAFF. CDR3 bases: TGCGCCAGCAGCTTGCGGCGGGATGGTGAAGCTTTCTTT. The rearrangement uses TRBV5-1 and TRBJ1-1; D is unclear. This CDR3 spans 13 amino acids. V lost 1 base, J lost 7 bases, and 11 bases lay in between. Germline values: CDR1 SGHRS, CDR2 YFSETQ.

The chain uses TRBV6-5 and TRBJ2-5; no definite D call. The CDR3 extends over 14 amino acids. Germline V gene data show CDR1 as MNHEY and CDR2 as SVGAGI. V shed 0 bases and J shed 4 bases, with 9 bases lying between them. The CDR3 spells CASSYSGIRETQYF. As DNA, the CDR3 is TGTGCCAGCAGTTACTCGGGGATTCGAGAGACCCAGTACTTC.

This chain joins TRBV9 and TRBJ1-3, with D possibly matching TRBD1 (5 bases). The germline gives CDR1 SGDLS, CDR2 YYNGEE. Trimming took 4 bases from V and 0 from J, leaving 11 bases between them. This CDR3 contains 15 residues. CDR3 sequence reads: CASSPGGTSGNTIYF. In nucleotides, the CDR3 is TGTGCCAGCAGCCCGGGGGGTACCTCTGGAAACACCATATATTTT. Variable domain in full (rest from reference TRBV9 and TRBJ1-3): DSGVTQTPKHLITATGQRVTLRCSPRSGDLSVYWYQQSLDQGLQFLIQYYNGEERAKGNILERFSAQQFPDLHSELNLSSLELGDSALYFCASSPGGTSGNTIYFGEGSWLTVV.

This rearrangement joins TRBV7-2 to TRBJ2-7; weak D call: TRBD2 (5 bases). Germline V gene lookup returns CDR1 SGHTA and CDR2 FQGNSA. The CDR3 contains 15 residues. Deletions cut 4 bases from V and 5 bases from J, with 18 bases between. The CDR3 DNA reads TGTGCCAGCAGCTCCCTAACCGGGATGGGAGACGAGCAGTACTTC. Translated, it gives CASSSLTGMGDEQYF.

V gene TRBV12-5 combines with J gene TRBJ1-1, with D maybe TRBD1 (5 bases). Between the trimmed V and J ends, which lost 3 bases and 4 bases, there was a span of 12 bases. CDR1 is LGHNT and CDR2 is FRNRAP in the germline V gene. CDR3 length: 14 residues. The CDR3 sequence: CASGLGAGPTEAFF. CDR3 coding DNA: TGTGCTAGTGGTTTAGGGGCAGGGCCCACTGAAGCTTTCTTT.

The gene calls are TRBV2 and TRBJ2-7; maybe TRBD1 (5 bases). V was shortened by 1 base and J by 4 bases, with 14 bases between the two germline ends. Germline CDR1 reads SNHLY; CDR2 reads FYNNEI. CDR3 size: 15 residues. CDR3 in amino acids: CASSEGSGKRYEQYF. As DNA, the CDR3 is TGTGCCAGCAGTGAAGGGTCAGGGAAAAGGTACGAGCAGTACTTC.

The rearrangement uses TRBV19 and TRBJ2-7; D is possibly TRBD1 (6 bases). The germline V gene has CDR1 LNHDA and CDR2 SQIVND (reference sequence). Trimming left V 4 bases short and J 3 bases short, with 19 bases between. The CDR3 spans 16 residues. The CDR3 sequence: CASSTLPGRQDYEQYF. In DNA form, the CDR3 reads TGTGCCAGTAGTACCTTACCGGGACGACAGGACTACGAGCAGTACTTC. Full variable domain (outside the CDR3, taken from reference TRBV19 and TRBJ2-7): DGGITQSPKYLFRKEGQNVTLSCEQNLNHDAMYWYRQDPGQGLRLIYYSQIVNDFQKGDIAEGYSVSREKKESFPLTVTSAQKNPTAFYLCASSTLPGRQDYEQYFGPGTRLTVT.

The rearrangement links TRBV10-3 to TRBJ2-7, with D hard to call. Germline V lookup: CDR1 ENHRY, CDR2 SYGVKD. Trimming removed 2 bases at V and 4 bases at J, with 12 bases between. CDR3 length equals 14 residues. The CDR3: CAISEGQFRYEQYF. Here the CDR3 DNA reads TGTGCCATCAGTGAGGGCCAGTTTAGGTACGAGCAGTACTTC.

This clone turned up a few times. The rearrangement joins TRBV6-1 to TRBJ1-1, with D possibly TRBD1 on 5 matching bases. Germline CDR1 reads MNHNS; CDR2 reads SASEGT. The CDR3 is 11 residues long. Trimming took 6 bases from V and 4 from J, leaving 6 bases between them. The CDR3 region has the DNA TGTGCCAGCAGCCAGGGCACTGAAGCTTTCTTT. As protein: CASSQGTEAFF.

The chain links TRBV7-3 to TRBJ1-4; the D is unclear. V was clipped by 1 base and J by 8 bases, with 8 bases between them. Germline values: CDR1 SGHTA, CDR2 FQGTGA. The CDR3 spans 13 residues. This chain's CDR3 is CASSLKSGEKLFF. The CDR3 nucleotides are TGTGCCAGCAGCTTAAAATCGGGGGAAAAACTGTTTTTT.

This clone has only one observation. J is TRBJ2-5 and V is TRBV27; 13 bases are a match to TRBD2. The CDR3 contains 18 residues. V gave up 5 bases and J gave up 5 bases; unmatched junction bases: 14. CDR1 and CDR2 (germline): MNHEY, SMNVEV (reference sequence). CDR3 protein: CASSPLATSGGEGETQYF. The CDR3 nucleotides are TGTGCCAGCAGTCCCCTCGCCACTAGCGGGGGGGAGGGTGAGACCCAGTACTTC.

This clone was seen a single time. The chain uses TRBV2 and TRBJ2-1; 7 nucleotides align to TRBD2. V lost 5 bases to trimming and J lost 4 bases; unmatched junction nucleotides: 11. CDR1 and CDR2 from the germline V gene are SNHLY and FYNNEI. This CDR3 is 16 amino acids long. CDR3 loop: CASSSIPGLQYNEQFF. The CDR3 DNA reads as TGTGCCAGCAGTAGTATTCCGGGACTACAGTACAATGAGCAGTTCTTC.

This chain connects TRBV27 to TRBJ1-1, with TRBD1 identical over 8 bases. This CDR3 has 17 residues. Looked up from germline, CDR1 is MNHEY and CDR2 is SMNVEV (reference sequence). J lost 0 bases, V lost 0 bases, and 6 bases had no gene match. The CDR3 DNA reads TGTGCCAGCAGTTTATCCAGACAGGGGCTGATGAACACTGAAGCTTTCTTT. Amino acids: CASSLSRQGLMNTEAFF.

This chain joins TRBV28 and TRBJ2-7; 7 positions match TRBD1. This CDR3 is 15 amino acids long. V shed 5 bases, J shed 6 bases, and the junction held 13 bases outside the gene matches. The germline V gene encodes CDR1 MDHEN and CDR2 SYDVKM. CDR3 nucleotides: TGTGCCAGCAGTCGTTTGACAGGGCGGTGGGGCGAGCAGTACTTC. It encodes CASSRLTGRWGEQYF.

As DNA, the CDR3 is TGTGCCAGCAGTTCGGGCCCGGGGGCTTTCTTT. Its protein is CASSSGPGAFF. J is TRBJ1-1 and V is TRBV7-9; D is uncertain. The CDR3 is made up of 11 amino acids. Germline V gives CDR1 SEHNR, CDR2 FQNEAQ (reference sequence). Trimming left V 6 bases short and J 11 bases short, with 13 bases between.

The chain has TRBV7-7 and TRBJ1-3; the D gene is possibly TRBD1 (5 bases). There are 15 residues in the CDR3. Trimming took off 1 base at V and 4 bases at J, with 11 bases between the two ends. Germline V lookup: CDR1 SSHAT, CDR2 FNYEAQ (reference sequence). CDR3 residues: CASSLEEGPGNTIYF. CDR3 DNA sequence: TGTGCCAGCAGCTTAGAGGAGGGACCGGGAAACACCATATATTTT.

The V gene is TRBV30, the J gene TRBJ2-7; the D gene is possibly TRBD2 (5 bases). Germline V gives CDR1 GTSNPN, CDR2 SVGIG (reference sequence). The CDR3 sequence is 13 residues long. Trimming stripped 1 base from V and 0 bases from J, with 7 bases between. The CDR3 DNA sequence: TGTGCCTGGAGTGCCGGGAACTCCTACGAGCAGTACTTC. Its protein product is CAWSAGNSYEQYF. The whole variable domain, filled in from reference TRBV30 and TRBJ2-7, reads SQTIHQWPATLVQPVGSPLSLECTVEGTSNPNLYWYRQAAGRGLQLLFYSVGIGQISSEVPQNLSASRPQDRQFILSSKKLLLSDSGFYLCAWSAGNSYEQYFGPGTRLTVT.